A single T cell receptor (beta chain) is shown here with its context. Its antigen remains unknown. Both 60 Vbeta primers and 13 Jbeta primers went into the PCR. Only in-frame clones appear in the TCRdb table, and some are missing; sequencing was by immunoSEQ multiplex PCR. This table has under 250,000 clones, more than 75% appearing once. V was pared by 7 bases and J by 2 bases, with 15 bases between. The CDR3 contains 15 residues. Looked up from germline, CDR1 is MDHEN and CDR2 is SYDVKM. This entry belongs to a study of cytomegalovirus exposure and HLA in healthy donors. Study-level information: Within an early data release were about 80 million unique TCRs drawn from HLA-typed donors.

Overall study results and limits: The authors listed some 160 TCR beta chains as cytomegalovirus-associated. HLA alleles showed associations with some 17,000 TCR beta sequences in a later analysis, at a 0.05 false discovery rate.

The specimen was PBMCs. The TCR was taken from a human donor in good health. The V call is TRBV28, the J call TRBJ1-5, with D possibly being TRBD1 (6 bases). Written as DNA, the CDR3 is TGTGCCAGCACCCGTGGGGGGGCGGGCAATCAGCCCCAGCATTTT. It translates to CASTRGGAGNQPQHF.